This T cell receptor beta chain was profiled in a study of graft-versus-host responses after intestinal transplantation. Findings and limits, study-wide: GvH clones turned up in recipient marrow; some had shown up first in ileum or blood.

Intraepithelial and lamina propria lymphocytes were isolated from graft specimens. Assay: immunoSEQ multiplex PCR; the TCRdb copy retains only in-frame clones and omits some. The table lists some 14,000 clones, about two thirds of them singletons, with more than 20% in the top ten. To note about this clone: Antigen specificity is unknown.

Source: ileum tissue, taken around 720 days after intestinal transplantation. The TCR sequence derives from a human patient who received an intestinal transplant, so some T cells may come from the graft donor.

The CDR3 DNA follows: TGTGCCAGCAGCTACCGCGCGGGGGACACTGAAGCTTTCTTT. As protein: CASSYRAGDTEAFF. The chain carries TRBV5-4 and TRBJ1-1, with a tentative D call TRBD1 (5 bases). Germline CDR1 reads SGHNT; CDR2 reads YYREEE (reference sequence). This CDR3 has 14 amino acids. The germline V and J ends were trimmed by 3 bases and 3 bases, with 12 bases remaining between them.